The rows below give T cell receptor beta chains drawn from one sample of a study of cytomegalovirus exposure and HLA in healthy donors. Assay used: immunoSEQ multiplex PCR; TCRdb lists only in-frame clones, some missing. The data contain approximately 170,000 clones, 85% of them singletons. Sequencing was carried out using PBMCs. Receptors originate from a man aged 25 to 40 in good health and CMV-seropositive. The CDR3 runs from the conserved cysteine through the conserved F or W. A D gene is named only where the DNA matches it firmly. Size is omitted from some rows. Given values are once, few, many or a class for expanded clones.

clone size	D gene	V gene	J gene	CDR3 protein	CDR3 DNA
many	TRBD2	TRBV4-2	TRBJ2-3	CASSQGTSGGADTQYF	TGTGCCAGCAGCCAAGGGACTAGCGGGGGGGCAGATACGCAGTATTTT
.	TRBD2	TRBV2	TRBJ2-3	CASITTSGPTTDTQYF	TGTGCCAGCATTACGACTAGCGGACCAACAACAGATACGCAGTATTTT
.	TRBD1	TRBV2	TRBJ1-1	CAIHLPGQGEAFF	TGTGCCATTCACCTCCCCGGACAGGGGGAAGCTTTCTTT
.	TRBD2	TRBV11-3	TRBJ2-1	CASSLNFLAGEQFF	TGTGCCAGCAGCTTAAACTTCCTAGCGGGGGAGCAGTTCTTC
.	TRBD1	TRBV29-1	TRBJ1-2	CSGGTGNYGYTF	TGCAGCGGGGGGACAGGGAACTATGGCTACACCTTC
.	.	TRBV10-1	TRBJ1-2	CASSPRQARFNYGYTF	TGCGCCAGCAGTCCAAGACAGGCCCGCTTTAACTATGGCTACACCTTC
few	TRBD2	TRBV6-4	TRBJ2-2	CASRDGTRDTGELFF	TGTGCCAGCAGAGATGGGACTAGAGACACCGGGGAGCTGTTTTTT
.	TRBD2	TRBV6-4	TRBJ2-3	CASSDSLGGGARDTQYF	TGTGCCAGCAGTGACTCGCTTGGCGGGGGGGCCCGGGATACGCAGTATTTT
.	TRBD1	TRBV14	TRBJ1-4	CASSRTGGLGEKLFF	TGTGCCAGCAGCCGGACAGGGGGCCTTGGGGAAAAACTGTTTTTT
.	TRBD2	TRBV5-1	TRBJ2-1	CASRGGVRWDEQFF	TGCGCCAGCCGGGGGGGGGTGCGTTGGGATGAGCAGTTCTTC
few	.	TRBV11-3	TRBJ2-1	CASSLEYQGSSYNEQFF	TGTGCCAGCAGCTTGGAGTATCAGGGTTCCTCCTACAATGAGCAGTTCTTC
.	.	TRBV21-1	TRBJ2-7	CASSKVAPRGQYF	TGTGCCAGCAGCAAAGTAGCCCCCCGCGGGCAGTACTTC
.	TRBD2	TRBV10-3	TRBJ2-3	CAISVERGLTTDTQYF	TGTGCCATCAGTGTTGAGCGGGGGCTTACCACAGATACGCAGTATTTT
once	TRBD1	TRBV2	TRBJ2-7	CASSDDRVYEQYF	TGTGCCAGCAGCGACGACAGGGTCTACGAGCAGTACTTC
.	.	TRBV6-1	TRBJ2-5	CASIDGQGQETQYF	TGTGCCAGCATCGACGGTCAGGGGCAAGAGACCCAGTACTTC
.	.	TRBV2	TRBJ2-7	CASSVEYEQYF	TGTGCCAGCAGTGTCGAGTACGAGCAGTACTTC
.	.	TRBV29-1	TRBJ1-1	CSVIGQKNTEAFF	TGCAGCGTTATCGGACAGAAGAACACTGAAGCTTTCTTT
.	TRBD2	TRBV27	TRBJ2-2	CASSSDVAGYTGELFF	TGTGCCAGCAGTTCCGACGTAGCGGGGTATACCGGGGAGCTGTTTTTT
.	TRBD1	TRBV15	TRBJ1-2	CATSREATGEYGYTF	TGTGCCACCAGCAGGGAAGCAACAGGGGAGTATGGCTACACCTTC
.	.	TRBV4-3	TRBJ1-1	CASSQADRNTEAFF	TGCGCCAGCAGCCAAGCTGACAGGAACACTGAAGCTTTCTTT
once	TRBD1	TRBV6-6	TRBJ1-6	CASSYLTTGDSPLHF	TGTGCCAGCAGTTACTTAACTACAGGGGACTCACCCCTCCACTTT
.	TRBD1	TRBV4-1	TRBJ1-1	CASSQGGGQGTEAFF	TGCGCCAGCAGCCAAGGAGGTGGACAGGGCACTGAAGCTTTCTTT
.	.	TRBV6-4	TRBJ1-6	CASSEQANSPLHF	TGTGCCAGCAGTGAACAGGCCAATTCACCCCTCCACTTT
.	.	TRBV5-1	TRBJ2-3	CASSLDRGGDTQYF	TGCGCCAGCAGCTTGGACAGGGGGGGAGATACGCAGTATTTT
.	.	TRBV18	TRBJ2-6	CASSPLPGRSGANVLTF	TGTGCCAGCTCACCACTCCCAGGGAGGTCCGGGGCCAACGTCCTGACTTTC